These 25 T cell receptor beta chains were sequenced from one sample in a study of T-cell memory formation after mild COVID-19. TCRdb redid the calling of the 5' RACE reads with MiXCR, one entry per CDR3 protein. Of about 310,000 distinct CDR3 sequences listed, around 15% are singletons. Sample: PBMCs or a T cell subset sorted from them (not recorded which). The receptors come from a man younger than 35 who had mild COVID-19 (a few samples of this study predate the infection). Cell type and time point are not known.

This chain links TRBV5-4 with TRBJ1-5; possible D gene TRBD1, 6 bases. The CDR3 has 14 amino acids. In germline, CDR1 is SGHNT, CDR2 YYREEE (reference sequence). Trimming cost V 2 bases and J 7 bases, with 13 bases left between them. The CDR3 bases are TGTGCCAGCAGCTTTGGGGGGGCTCGCCAGCCCCAGCATTTT. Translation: CASSFGGARQPQHF.

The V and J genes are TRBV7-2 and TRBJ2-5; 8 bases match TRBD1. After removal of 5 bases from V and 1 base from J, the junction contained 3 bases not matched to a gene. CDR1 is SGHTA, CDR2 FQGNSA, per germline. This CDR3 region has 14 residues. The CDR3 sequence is CASSTDRGQETQYF. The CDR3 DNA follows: TGTGCCAGCAGCACAGACAGGGGCCAAGAGACCCAGTACTTC.

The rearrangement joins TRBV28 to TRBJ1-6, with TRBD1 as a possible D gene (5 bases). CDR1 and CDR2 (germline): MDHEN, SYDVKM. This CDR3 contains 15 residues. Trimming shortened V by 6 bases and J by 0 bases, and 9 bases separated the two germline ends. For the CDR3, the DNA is TGTGCCAGCAGGACCCAGGGCTCCTATAATTCACCCCTCCACTTT. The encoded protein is CASRTQGSYNSPLHF.

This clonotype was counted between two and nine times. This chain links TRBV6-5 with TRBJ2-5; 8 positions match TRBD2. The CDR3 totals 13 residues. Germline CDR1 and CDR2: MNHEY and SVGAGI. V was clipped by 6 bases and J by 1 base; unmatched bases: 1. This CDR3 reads CASRRGVQETQYF. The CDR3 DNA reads TGTGCCAGCAGGCGGGGGGTCCAAGAGACCCAGTACTTC.

The CDR3 DNA reads as TGTGCCAGCACCCCCTCCTGGGCCAGGAATGAGCAGTTCTTC. It is translated as CASTPSWARNEQFF. The chain combines TRBV6-5 with TRBJ2-1, with unresolved D. This CDR3 contains 14 residues. Germline values: CDR1 MNHEY, CDR2 SVGAGI. Trimming cost V 7 bases and J 7 bases, with 17 bases left between them.

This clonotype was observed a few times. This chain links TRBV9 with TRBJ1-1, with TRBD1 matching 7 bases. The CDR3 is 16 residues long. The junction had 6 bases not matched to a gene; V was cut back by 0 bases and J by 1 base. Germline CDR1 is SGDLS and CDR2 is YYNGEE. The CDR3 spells CASSVGAGGANTEAFF. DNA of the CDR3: TGTGCCAGCAGCGTAGGGGCAGGGGGAGCGAACACTGAAGCTTTCTTT.

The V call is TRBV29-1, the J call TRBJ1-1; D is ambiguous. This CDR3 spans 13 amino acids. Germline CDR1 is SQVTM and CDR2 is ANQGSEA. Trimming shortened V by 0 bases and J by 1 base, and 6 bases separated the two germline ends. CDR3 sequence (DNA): TGCAGCGTTGAAGAAGTGGCGAACACTGAAGCTTTCTTT. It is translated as CSVEEVANTEAFF.

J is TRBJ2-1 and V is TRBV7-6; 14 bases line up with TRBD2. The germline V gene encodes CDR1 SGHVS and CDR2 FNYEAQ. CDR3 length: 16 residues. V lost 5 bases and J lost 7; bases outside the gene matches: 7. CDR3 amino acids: CASSTPTSGGANEQFF. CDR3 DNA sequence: TGTGCCAGCAGCACTCCGACTAGCGGGGGGGCGAATGAGCAGTTCTTC.

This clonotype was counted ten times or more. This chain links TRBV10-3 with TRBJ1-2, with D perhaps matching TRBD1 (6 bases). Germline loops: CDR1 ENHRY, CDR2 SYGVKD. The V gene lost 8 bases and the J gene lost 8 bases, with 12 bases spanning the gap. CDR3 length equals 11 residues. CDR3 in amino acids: CAILGQTGYTF. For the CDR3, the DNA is TGTGCCATCCTTGGACAGACCGGCTACACCTTC.

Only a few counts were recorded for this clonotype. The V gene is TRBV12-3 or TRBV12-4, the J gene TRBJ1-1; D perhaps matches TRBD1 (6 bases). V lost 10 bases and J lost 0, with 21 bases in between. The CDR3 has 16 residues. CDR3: CATAGGGHNMNTEAFF. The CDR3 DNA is TGTGCCACCGCGGGAGGGGGACACAACATGAACACTGAAGCTTTCTTT.

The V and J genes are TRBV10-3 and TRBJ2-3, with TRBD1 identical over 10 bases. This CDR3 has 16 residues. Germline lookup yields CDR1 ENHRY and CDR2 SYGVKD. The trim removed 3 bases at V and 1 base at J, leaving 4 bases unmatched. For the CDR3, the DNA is TGTGCCATCAGTGACCGAGACAGGGGGCGCACAGATACGCAGTATTTT. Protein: CAISDRDRGRTDTQYF.

The CDR3 sequence is CASRGIYPEAFF. The CDR3 nucleotides read TGTGCCAGCAGGGGGATCTACCCTGAAGCTTTCTTT. The genes are TRBV6-2 or TRBV6-3 and TRBJ1-1; no reliable D call. The CDR3 has 12 amino acids. Per the germline V gene, CDR1 is MNHEY and CDR2 is SVGEGT. V gave up 6 bases and J gave up 6 bases, with 11 bases separating them.

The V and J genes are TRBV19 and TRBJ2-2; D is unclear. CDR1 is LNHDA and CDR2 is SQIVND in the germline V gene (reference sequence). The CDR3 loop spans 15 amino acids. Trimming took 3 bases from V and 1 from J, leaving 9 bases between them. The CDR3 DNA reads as TGTGCCAGTAGTATTGGCGCAGGGAACACCGGGGAGCTGTTTTTT. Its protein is CASSIGAGNTGELFF.

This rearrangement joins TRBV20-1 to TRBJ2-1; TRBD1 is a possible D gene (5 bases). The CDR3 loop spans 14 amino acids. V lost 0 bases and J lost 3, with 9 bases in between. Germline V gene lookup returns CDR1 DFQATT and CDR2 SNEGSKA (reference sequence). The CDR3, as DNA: TGCAGTGCTAGAGAGGCAGGGAACTACAATGAGCAGTTCTTC. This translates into CSAREAGNYNEQFF.

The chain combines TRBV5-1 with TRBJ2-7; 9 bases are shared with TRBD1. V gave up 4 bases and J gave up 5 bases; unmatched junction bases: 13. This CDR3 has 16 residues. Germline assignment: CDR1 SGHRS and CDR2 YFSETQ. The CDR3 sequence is CASSPRTGDPLHEQYV. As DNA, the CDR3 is TGCGCCAGCAGCCCTCGGACAGGGGACCCCCTCCACGAGCAGTACGTC.

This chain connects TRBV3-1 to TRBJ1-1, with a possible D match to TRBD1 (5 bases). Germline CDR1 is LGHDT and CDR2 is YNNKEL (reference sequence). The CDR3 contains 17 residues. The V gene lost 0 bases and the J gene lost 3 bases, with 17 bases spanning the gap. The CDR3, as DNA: TGTGCCAGCAGCCAAGATAAAGGGCGGGTAGGGGACACTGAAGCTTTCTTT. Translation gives CASSQDKGRVGDTEAFF.

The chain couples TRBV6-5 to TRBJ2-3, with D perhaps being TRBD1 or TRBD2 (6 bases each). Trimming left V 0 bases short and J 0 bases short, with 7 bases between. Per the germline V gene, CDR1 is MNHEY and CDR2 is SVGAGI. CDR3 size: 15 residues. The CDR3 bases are TGTGCCAGCAGTTACTCGGGGGGCAGCACAGATACGCAGTATTTT. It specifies CASSYSGGSTDTQYF.

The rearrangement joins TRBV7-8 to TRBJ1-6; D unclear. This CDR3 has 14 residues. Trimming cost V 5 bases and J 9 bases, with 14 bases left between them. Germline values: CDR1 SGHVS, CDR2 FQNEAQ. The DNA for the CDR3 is TGTGCCAGCAGCCTCGAAGCTCGTGGTTCACCCCTCCACTTT. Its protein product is CASSLEARGSPLHF.

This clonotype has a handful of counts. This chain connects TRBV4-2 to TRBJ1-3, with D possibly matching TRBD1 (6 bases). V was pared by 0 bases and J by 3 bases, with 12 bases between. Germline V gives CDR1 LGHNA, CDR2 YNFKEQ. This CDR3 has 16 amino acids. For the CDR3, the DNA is TGTGCCAGCAGCCAAGACAGGACAGTAGGTGGAAACACCATATATTTT. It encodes CASSQDRTVGGNTIYF.

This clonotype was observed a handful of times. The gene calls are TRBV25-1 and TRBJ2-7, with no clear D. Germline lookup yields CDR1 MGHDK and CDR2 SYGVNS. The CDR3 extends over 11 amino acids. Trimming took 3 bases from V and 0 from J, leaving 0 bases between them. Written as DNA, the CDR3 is TGTGCCAGCAGTGACTCCTACGAGCAGTACGTC. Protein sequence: CASSDSYEQYV.

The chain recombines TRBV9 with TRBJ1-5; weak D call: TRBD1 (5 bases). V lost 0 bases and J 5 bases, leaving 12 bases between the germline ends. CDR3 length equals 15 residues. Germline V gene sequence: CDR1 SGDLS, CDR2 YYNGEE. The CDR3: CASSVEGRGHQPQHF. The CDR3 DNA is TGTGCCAGCAGCGTAGAGGGGAGAGGTCATCAGCCCCAGCATTTT.

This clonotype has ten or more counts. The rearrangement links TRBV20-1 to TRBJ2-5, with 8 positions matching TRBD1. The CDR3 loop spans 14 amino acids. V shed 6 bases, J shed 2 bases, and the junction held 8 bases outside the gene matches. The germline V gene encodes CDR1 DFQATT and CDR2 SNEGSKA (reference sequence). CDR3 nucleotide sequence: TGCAGTGCCCGCGGATGGGACAGGCAAGAGACCCAGTACTTC. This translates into CSARGWDRQETQYF.

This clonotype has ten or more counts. This chain's CDR3 is CASSPLDRPQYYGYTF. The CDR3 DNA sequence: TGTGCCAGCAGCCCCCTCGACAGGCCGCAATACTATGGCTACACCTTC. The rearrangement uses TRBV12-3 or TRBV12-4 and TRBJ1-2, with D tentatively TRBD1 (6 bases). The germline V and J ends were trimmed by 6 bases and 3 bases, with 20 bases remaining between them. The CDR3 length is 16 residues.

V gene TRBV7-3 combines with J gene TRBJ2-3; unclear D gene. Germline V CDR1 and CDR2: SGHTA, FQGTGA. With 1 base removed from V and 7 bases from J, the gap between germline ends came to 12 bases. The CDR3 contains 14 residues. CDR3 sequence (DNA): TGTGCCAGCAGCTTAAATGCCCTGGGGAATACGCAGTATTTT. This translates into CASSLNALGNTQYF.

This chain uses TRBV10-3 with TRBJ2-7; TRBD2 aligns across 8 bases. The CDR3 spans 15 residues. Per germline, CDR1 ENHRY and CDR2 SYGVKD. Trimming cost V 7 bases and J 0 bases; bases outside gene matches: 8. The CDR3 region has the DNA TGTGCCATCACGGGGACTAGTTCTAGCTCCTACGAGCAGTACTTC. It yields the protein CAITGTSSSSYEQYF.